The sequence of this T cell receptor (delta chain) was determined in a study of Vδ1+ human thymocytes. Study findings and constraints: Unlike peripheral blood Vdelta1+ controls, thymic delta-chain sequences included about 20% Vdelta2 and few Vdelta3. Unexpected Vdelta2 sequences could cause misinterpretation of bulk repertoire data. Thymic TRG and TRD repertoires appeared highly polyclonal.

Sequences come from RNA converted to cDNA by reverse transcription. The CDR3 regions were amplified by multiplex PCR from V-gene primers to a constant-region primer. TCRdb applied CATT to the multiplex PCR reads for clone calling. The table records about 54,000 delta-chain clones, approximately 15% of them present only once. This clone has just a few counts. What it binds is unknown. CDR3 length equals 16 residues. The germline CDR1 and CDR2 sequences are TVYSNPD and GDNSRS (reference sequence). V shed 5 bases and J shed 6 bases, with 28 bases lying between them. V gene TRDV3 combines with J gene TRDJ1, with a possible D match to TRDD3 (8 bases). The sequencing sample was made of Vdelta1+ gamma-delta thymocytes from the thymus. Subset described: FACS-sorted CD3+ TCRalphabeta- TCRVdelta1+ TCRVdelta2- thymocytes. The clonotype originates from a boy younger than two who had congenital heart surgery. CDR3: CAPSLPSSGDRNKLIF. DNA for the CDR3: TGTGCCCCTTCCCTTCCTTCCTCGGGGGATAGAAATAAACTCATCTTT.